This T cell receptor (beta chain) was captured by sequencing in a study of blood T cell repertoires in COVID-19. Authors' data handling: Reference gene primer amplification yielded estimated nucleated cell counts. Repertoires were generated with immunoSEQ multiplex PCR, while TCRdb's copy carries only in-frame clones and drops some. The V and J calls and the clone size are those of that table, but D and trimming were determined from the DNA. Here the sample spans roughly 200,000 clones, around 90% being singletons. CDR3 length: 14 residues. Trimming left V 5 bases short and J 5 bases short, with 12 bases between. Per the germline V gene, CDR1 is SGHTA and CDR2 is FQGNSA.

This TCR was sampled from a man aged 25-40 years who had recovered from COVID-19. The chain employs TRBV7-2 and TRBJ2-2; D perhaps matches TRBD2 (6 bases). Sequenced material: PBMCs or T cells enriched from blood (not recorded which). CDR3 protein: CASSVLAITGELFF. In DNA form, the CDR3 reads TGTGCCAGCAGCGTTCTAGCGATTACCGGGGAGCTGTTTTTT.